What follows is one T cell receptor beta chain and its context. Its antigen remains unidentified. V was pared by 4 bases and J by 2 bases, with 18 bases between. The length of the CDR3 is 16 residues. CDR1 and CDR2 from the germline V gene are SGHVS and FQNEAQ. These data come from a study of cytotoxic CD8 clonotypes in ibrutinib-treated CLL. Study-wide results and caveats: Progressing patients had sampling times that differed from those of sustained-remission patients.

The assay was immunoSEQ multiplex PCR, and TCRdb's table has in-frame clones only and misses some. The sample contains some 81,000 clones, about four fifths of which appear only once. The chain uses TRBV7-8 and TRBJ2-7; D gene unclear. The sequence came from a human donor with chronic lymphocytic leukemia. The specimen was PBMCs, collected after 12 months of ibrutinib treatment. The chain's CDR3 is CASSSRGVGPTYEQYF. DNA for the CDR3: TGTGCCAGCAGCTCCCGTGGGGTCGGACCCACCTACGAGCAGTACTTC.